A selection of T cell receptor beta chains follows, all from one sample in a study of Ad26.COV2.S vaccination and SARS-CoV-2 variants. Sequencing used immunoSEQ multiplex PCR; TCRdb keeps in-frame clones, though not all of them. The sample consists of 350,000 to 450,000 clones, 92% of them appearing once. The sample here was peripheral blood, taken in a trial of Ad26.COV2.S vaccine versus placebo. Source of these receptors: a person between 18 and 59 years old who received the Ad26.COV2.S COVID-19 vaccine or a placebo. Both conserved end residues are trimmed from each CDR3.

v_call,cdr3_aa
TRBV13,ASSPRREYNEQF
TRBV11-2,ASSIFRGPYEQY
TRBV2,ARTRGQLYGYT
TRBV27,ASSFSGGALSYNEQF
TRBV27,ASSHQGNEQY
TRBV19,ASSKAAGASEQY
TRBV4-3,ASSQGLVRNTEAF
TRBV7-9,ASSLGFGVHPGYT
TRBV4-3,ASSQDILAGGYEQY
TRBV10-1,ASSPLGTGGCEQF
TRBV5-1,ASRQGTSGGPTDTQY
TRBV6-5,ASSYSTGDQPQH
TRBV2,ASSGGAGAESYEQY
TRBV6-2/TRBV6-3,ASSLWGATGPLNSPLH
TRBV14,ASSQPDRRTQETQY
TRBV4-3,ASSQGRGGGTDTQY
TRBV28,ASRPNRGYFSNQPQH
TRBV25-1,ASSESTWYRYNEQF
TRBV6-5,ASSGRKETQY
TRBV18,ASSPGDAYEQY
TRBV18,ASSPSSGGGANNEQF
TRBV5-4,ASSLGTDLYEQY
TRBV5-1,ASSLPGYEQY
TRBV7-2,ASSLEGTRTNSPLH
TRBV7-8,ASSSKAQGEQF
TRBV6-5,ASSYGFGGDTEAF
TRBV6-4,ASSERGDSYNEQF
TRBV9,ASSVDVASGAQETQY
TRBV6-2/TRBV6-3,ASSYISAERSPLH
TRBV30,AWTRGGGYT
TRBV6-2/TRBV6-3,ASSLGGPTYNEQF
TRBV6-5,ASSYNRVSSYT
TRBV10-3,AISESQVSYNSPLH
TRBV7-9,ASSLRPSGGDTQY
TRBV21-1,ASSKKPGGIHQPQH
TRBV28,ASTAEGGTNTGELF
TRBV6-6,ASRPLQVNTEAF
TRBV7-9,ASSPPGGGSTDTQY
TRBV7-2,ASSPPRFRGPLSYEQY
TRBV7-2,ASKEFYGNTIY